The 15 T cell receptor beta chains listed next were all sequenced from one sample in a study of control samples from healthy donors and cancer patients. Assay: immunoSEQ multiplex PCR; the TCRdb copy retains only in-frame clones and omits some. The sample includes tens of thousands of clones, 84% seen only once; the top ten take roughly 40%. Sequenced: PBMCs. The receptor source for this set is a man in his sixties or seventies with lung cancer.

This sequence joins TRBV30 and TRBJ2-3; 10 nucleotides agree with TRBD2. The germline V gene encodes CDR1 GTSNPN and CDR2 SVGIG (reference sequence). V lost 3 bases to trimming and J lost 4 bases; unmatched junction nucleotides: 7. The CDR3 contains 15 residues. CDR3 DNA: TGTGCCTGGAGACCCACTAGCGGGGTTGCAGATACGCAGTATTTT. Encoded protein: CAWRPTSGVADTQYF.

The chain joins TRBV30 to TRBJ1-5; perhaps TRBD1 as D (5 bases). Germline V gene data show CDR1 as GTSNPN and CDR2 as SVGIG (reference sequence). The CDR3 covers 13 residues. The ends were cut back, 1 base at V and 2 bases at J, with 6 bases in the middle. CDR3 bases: TGTGCCTGGAGTGGGGGCGGCAATCAGCCCCAGCATTTT. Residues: CAWSGGGNQPQHF.

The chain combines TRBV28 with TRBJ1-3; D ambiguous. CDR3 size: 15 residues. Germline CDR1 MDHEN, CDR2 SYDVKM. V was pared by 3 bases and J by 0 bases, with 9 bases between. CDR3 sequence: CASSLAGPSGNTIYF. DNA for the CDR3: TGTGCCAGCAGTTTGGCAGGCCCCTCTGGAAACACCATATATTTT. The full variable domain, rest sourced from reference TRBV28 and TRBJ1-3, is DVKVTQSSRYLVKRTGEKVFLECVQDMDHENMFWYRQDPGLGLRLIYFSYDVKMKEKGDIPEGYSVSREKKERFSLILESASTNQTSMYLCASSLAGPSGNTIYFGEGSWLTVV.

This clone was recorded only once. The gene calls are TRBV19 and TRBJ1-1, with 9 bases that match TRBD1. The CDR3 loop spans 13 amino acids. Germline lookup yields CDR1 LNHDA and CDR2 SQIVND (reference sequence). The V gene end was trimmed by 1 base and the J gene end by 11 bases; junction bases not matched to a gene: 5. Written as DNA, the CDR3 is TGTGCCAGTAGTATAGGGACAGGGGCTCGTGCTTTCTTT. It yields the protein CASSIGTGARAFF.

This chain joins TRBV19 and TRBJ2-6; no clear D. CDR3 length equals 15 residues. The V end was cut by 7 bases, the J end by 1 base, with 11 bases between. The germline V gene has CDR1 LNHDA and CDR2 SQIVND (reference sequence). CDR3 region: CASTSRRSGANVLTF. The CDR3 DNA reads TGTGCCAGTACCTCACGGCGGTCTGGGGCCAACGTCCTGACTTTC.

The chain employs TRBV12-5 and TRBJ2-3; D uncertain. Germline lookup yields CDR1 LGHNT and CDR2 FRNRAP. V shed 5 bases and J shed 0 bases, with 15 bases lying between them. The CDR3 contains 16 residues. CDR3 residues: CASGPHYRSSTDTQYF. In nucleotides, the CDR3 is TGTGCTAGTGGTCCGCATTACAGAAGTAGCACAGATACGCAGTATTTT.

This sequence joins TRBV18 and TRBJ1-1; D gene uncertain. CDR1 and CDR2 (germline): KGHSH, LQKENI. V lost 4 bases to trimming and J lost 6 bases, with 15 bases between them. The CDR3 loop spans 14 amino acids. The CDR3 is CASSREGGGAEAFF. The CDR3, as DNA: TGTGCCAGCTCACGCGAGGGCGGTGGTGCTGAAGCTTTCTTT.

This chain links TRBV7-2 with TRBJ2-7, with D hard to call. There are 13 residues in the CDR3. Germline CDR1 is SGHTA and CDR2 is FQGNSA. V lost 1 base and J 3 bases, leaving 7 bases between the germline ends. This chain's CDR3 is CASSLEGIYEQYF. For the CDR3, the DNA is TGTGCCAGCAGCTTAGAAGGGATCTACGAGCAGTACTTC.

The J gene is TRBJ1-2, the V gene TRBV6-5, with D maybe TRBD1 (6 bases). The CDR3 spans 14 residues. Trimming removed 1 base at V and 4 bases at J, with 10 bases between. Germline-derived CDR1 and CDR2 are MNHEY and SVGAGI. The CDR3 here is CASSYLGGSYGYTF. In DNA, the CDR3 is TGTGCCAGCAGTTACTTAGGGGGGAGCTATGGCTACACCTTC.

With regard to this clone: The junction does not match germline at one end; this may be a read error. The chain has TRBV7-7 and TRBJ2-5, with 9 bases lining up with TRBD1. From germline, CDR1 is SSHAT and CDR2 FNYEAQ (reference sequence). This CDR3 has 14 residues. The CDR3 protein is CASSLLGQGETQYF. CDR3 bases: TGTGCTAGCAGCTTACTGGGACAGGGAGAGACCCAGTACTTC.

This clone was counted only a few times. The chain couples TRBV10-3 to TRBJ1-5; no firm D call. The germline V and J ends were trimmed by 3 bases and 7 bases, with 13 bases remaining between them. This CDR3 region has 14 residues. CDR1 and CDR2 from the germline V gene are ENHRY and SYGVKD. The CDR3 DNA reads TGTGCCATCAGTGATTCGGGCATACGGCAGCCCCAGCATTTT. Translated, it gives CAISDSGIRQPQHF.

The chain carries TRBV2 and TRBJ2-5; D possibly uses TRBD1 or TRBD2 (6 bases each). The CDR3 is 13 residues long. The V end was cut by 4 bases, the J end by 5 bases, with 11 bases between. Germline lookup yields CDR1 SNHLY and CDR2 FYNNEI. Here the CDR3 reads CASSVGGSETQYF. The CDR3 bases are TGTGCCAGCAGTGTAGGGGGGAGTGAGACCCAGTACTTC.

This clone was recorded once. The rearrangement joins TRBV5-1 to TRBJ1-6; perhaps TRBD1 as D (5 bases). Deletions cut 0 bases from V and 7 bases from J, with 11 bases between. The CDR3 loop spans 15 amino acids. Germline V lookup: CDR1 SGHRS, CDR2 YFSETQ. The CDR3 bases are TGCGCCAGCAGCTTGGGGGGGAACGGGAATTCACCCCTCCACTTT. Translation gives CASSLGGNGNSPLHF.

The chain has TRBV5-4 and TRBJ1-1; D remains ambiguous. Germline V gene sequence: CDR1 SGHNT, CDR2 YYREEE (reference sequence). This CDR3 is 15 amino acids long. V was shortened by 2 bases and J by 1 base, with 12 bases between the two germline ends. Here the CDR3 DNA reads TGTGCCAGCAGCTTACCGGGGTCCTCGAACACTGAAGCTTTCTTT. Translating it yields CASSLPGSSNTEAFF.

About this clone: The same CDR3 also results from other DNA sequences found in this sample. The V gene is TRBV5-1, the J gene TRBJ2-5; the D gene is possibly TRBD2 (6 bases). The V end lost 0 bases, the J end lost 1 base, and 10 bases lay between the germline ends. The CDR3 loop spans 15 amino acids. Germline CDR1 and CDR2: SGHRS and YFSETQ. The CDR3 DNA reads TGCGCCAGCAGCTTGGAGAGGCGGGGCCAAGAGACCCAGTACTTC. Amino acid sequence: CASSLERRGQETQYF. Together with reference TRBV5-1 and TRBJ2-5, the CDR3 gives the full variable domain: KAGVTQTPRYLIKTRGQQVTLSCSPISGHRSVSWYQQTPGQGLQFLFEYFSETQRNKGNFPGRFSGRQFSNSRSEMNVSTLELGDSALYLCASSLERRGQETQYFGPGTRLLVL.